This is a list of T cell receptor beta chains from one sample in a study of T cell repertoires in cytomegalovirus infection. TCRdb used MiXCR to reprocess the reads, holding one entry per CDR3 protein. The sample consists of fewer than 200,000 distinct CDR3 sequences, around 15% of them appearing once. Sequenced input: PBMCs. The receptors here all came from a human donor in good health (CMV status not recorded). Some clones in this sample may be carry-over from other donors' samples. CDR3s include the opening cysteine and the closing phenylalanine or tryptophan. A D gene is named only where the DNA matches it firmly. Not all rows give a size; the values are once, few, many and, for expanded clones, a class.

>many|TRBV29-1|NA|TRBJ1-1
TGCAGCGTTGGGAAACAGACCTCAGGGACTGAAGCTTTCTTT
CSVGKQTSGTEAFF
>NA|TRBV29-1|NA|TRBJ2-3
TGCAGCGTTGAAGAGTCAGCAGATACGCAGTATTTT
CSVEESADTQYF
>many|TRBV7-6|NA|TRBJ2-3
TGTGCCAGCAGCCTCGACCACAAGTGGCCGGCGGATACGCAGTATTTT
CASSLDHKWPADTQYF
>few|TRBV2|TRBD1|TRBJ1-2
TGTGCCAGCAGTTCAGGGGGCGTTGGCTACACCTTC
CASSSGGVGYTF
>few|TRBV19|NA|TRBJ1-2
TGTGCAAGTATAAGGAAGCCAGGGTTTAACTATGGCTACACCTTC
CASIRKPGFNYGYTF
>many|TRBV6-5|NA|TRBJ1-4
TGTGCCAGCAGTTACTCCGGGACACTGAATGAAAAACTGTTTTTT
CASSYSGTLNEKLFF
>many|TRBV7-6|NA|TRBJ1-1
TGTGCCAGCAGCTTAGATATCCCAACACGCATGAACACTGAAGCTTTCTTT
CASSLDIPTRMNTEAFF
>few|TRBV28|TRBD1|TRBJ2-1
TGTGCCAGCAGTTCTCCCGGGACAGGGATAAGCAATGAGCAGTTCTTC
CASSSPGTGISNEQFF
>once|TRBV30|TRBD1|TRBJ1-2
TGTGCCTTCGACAGGGGGGTAGGCTACACCTTC
CAFDRGVGYTF
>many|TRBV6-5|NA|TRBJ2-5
TGTGCCAGCAGTTACGAGCACGGGGATGAGACCCAGTACTTC
CASSYEHGDETQYF
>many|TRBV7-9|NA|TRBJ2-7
TGTGCCAGCAGCTTCCTAAGGGGGGTTGGCCCTTACGAGCAGTACTTC
CASSFLRGVGPYEQYF
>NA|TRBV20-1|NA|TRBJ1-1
TGCAGTGCTAGAGTAATATCCGATACTGAAGCTTTCTTT
CSARVISDTEAFF
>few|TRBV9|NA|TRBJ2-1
TGTGCCAGCAGCAAAAGACAGGGACCGGGGGTCAATGAGCAGTTCTTC
CASSKRQGPGVNEQFF
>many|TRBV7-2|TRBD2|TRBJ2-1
TGTGCCAGCAGTTCCGGTCTAGCGGTTAGGGAGCAGTTCTTC
CASSSGLAVREQFF
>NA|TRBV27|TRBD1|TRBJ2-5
TGTGCCAGCAGTGGGACAGGATTACCGCAAGAGACCCAGTACTTC
CASSGTGLPQETQYF
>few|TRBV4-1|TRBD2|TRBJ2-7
TGCGCCAGCAGCCAAGGGGCGGGAGTTCGCTACGAGCAGTACTTC
CASSQGAGVRYEQYF
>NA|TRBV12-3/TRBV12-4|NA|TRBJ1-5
TGTGCCAGCAGCCCCCGACGGGGTCAGCCCCAGCATTTT
CASSPRRGQPQHF
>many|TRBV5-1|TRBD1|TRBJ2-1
TGCGCCAGCACCTTCGCTACCGGGACAGGGTTTTCCTACAATGAGCAGTTCTTC
CASTFATGTGFSYNEQFF
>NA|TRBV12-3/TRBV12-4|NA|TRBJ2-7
TGTGCCAGCAGTTTGAGAATTTCCTACGAGCAGTACTTC
CASSLRISYEQYF
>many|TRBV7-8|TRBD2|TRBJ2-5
TGTGCCAGCAGCTTGGTAGCGGGGCCGTACCAAGAGACCCAGTACTTC
CASSLVAGPYQETQYF
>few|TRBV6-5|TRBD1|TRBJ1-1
TGTGCCAGCAGCGTACAGGGGGCGACGTATGAAGCTTTCTTT
CASSVQGATYEAFF
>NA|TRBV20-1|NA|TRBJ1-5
TGCAGTGCTAGAGAAGGGGCGGGATATAGCAATCAGCCCCAGCATTTT
CSAREGAGYSNQPQHF
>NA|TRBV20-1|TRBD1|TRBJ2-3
TGCAGTGCCCGGGACAGGGAACACACAGATACGCAGTATTTT
CSARDREHTDTQYF
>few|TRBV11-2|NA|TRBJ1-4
TGTGCCAGCAGCCCGCGGCCCGCGGAAAAACTGTTTTTT
CASSPRPAEKLFF
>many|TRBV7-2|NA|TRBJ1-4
TGTGCCAGCAGCCCATACCCAGCGGCTAATGAAAAACTGTTTTTT
CASSPYPAANEKLFF
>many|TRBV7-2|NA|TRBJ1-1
TGTGCCAGCAGCTTTGTGGCAGGCAAGAACACTGAAGCTTTCTTT
CASSFVAGKNTEAFF
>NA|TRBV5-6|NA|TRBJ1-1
TGTGCCAGCAGCCCCCTTGGGGCAAAAGGGGACACTGAAGCTTTCTTT
CASSPLGAKGDTEAFF
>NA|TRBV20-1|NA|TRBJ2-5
TGCAGTGTTGTAGCGCTAGGGGAGACCCAGTACTTC
CSVVALGETQYF
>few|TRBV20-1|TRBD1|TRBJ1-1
TGCAGTGCTCAATCGGGGGACAGCCGTGAAGCTTTCTTT
CSAQSGDSREAFF
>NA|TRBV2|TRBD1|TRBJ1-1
TGTGCCAGCAGGGGGACAGTTGAAGCTTTCTTT
CASRGTVEAFF
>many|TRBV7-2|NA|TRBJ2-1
TGTGCCAGCAGCTTAGTCACGGGGTCGGGCAATGAGCAGTTCTTC
CASSLVTGSGNEQFF
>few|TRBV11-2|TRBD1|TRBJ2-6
TGTGCCAGCAGCCCTAGGGCCGGCGGGACAGGGGGCTCTGGGGCCAACGTCCTGACTTTC
CASSPRAGGTGGSGANVLTF
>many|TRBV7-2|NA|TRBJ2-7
TGTGCCAGCAGCTTTTCCGGGGATCTTAGGGAGCAGTACTTC
CASSFSGDLREQYF
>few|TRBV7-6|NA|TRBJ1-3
TGTGCCAGCAGCCCCCGTGGCGGGGCCGATGGAAACACCATATATTTT
CASSPRGGADGNTIYF
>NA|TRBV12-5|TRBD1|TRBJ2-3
TGTGCTAGTGGTTTGTCAGGGGGCGGATTCACAGATACGCAGTATTTT
CASGLSGGGFTDTQYF
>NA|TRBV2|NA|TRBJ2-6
TGTGCCAGCATCGCGGAACAAAGGGCTGGGGCCAACGTCCTGACTTTC
CASIAEQRAGANVLTF
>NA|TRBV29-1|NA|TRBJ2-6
TGCAGCGTTGAAGATCAGGCCATCAGCTCTGGGGCCAACGTCCTGACTTTC
CSVEDQAISSGANVLTF
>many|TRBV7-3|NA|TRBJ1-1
TGTGCCAGCAGCCCAACCGGGGGGAGCACTGAAGCTTTCTTT
CASSPTGGSTEAFF
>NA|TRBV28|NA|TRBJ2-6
TGTGCCAGCAGTTGGACGAACTCTGGGGCCAACGTCCTGACTTTC
CASSWTNSGANVLTF
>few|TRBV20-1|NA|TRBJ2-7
TGCAGTGCAAGGGACTTCCGCTCCTACGAGCAGTACTTC
CSARDFRSYEQYF
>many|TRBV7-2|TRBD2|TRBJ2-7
TGTGCCAGCACCTACGGGGCGGGAGCTGGAGAAAGCGAGCAGTACTTC
CASTYGAGAGESEQYF
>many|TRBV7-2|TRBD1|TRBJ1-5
TGTGCCAGCAGCCCCCACGGGACAGGGAGGAATCAGCCCCAGCATTTT
CASSPHGTGRNQPQHF
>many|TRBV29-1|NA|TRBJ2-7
TGCAGCGTTGTTAGGGGGGACTACGAGCAGTACTTC
CSVVRGDYEQYF
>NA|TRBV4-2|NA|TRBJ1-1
TGTGCCAGCAGCCAGGGTAGCATTTATACTGAAGCTTTCTTT
CASSQGSIYTEAFF